A single sample is the source of the 27 T cell receptor beta chains below, sequenced in a study of tumor and adjacent non-tumor tissue in lung cancer. TCRbeta libraries were built with three rounds of nested PCR, modified from ARM-PCR. TCRdb itself ran the multiplex PCR reads through MiXCR, one entry per CDR3 protein. Here the sample spans 75,000 to 95,000 distinct CDR3 sequences, around 82% being singletons. No cell sorting was done before RNA was extracted from the tissue. More than 3 cm separated this lung sample from the edge of the tumor. The sequenced sample was distant non-tumor lung tissue. These receptors were obtained from a woman aged 45-65 years with non-small cell lung cancer.

Comment on this clonotype: An end of the junction differs from the germline gene, which may be a read error. V is TRBV4-2 and J is TRBJ1-1; D ambiguous. The CDR3 runs to 14 residues. The germline V gene encodes CDR1 LGHNA and CDR2 YNFKEQ. This CDR3 reads CAISQVQDGTEAFF. CDR3 nucleotides: TGTGCCATCAGCCAAGTTCAGGATGGCACTGAAGCTTTCTTC.

This clonotype has a single count. The genes are TRBV6-1 and TRBJ2-7; D not certain. CDR1 and CDR2 from the germline V gene are MNHNS and SASEGT. The V end was cut by 8 bases, the J end by 1 base, with 12 bases between. The length of the CDR3 is 13 residues. CDR3 amino acids: CASLATRSYEQYF. DNA of the CDR3: TGTGCCAGCTTGGCAACGAGATCCTACGAGCAGTACTTC.

Comment on this clonotype: No conserved phenylalanine or tryptophan ends this CDR3, so it is likely a read error. The gene calls are TRBV4-1 and TRBJ2-7; 8 bases line up with TRBD2. The CDR3 extends over 14 amino acids. CDR1 is MGHRA, CDR2 YSYEKL, per germline. CDR3 DNA sequence: TGCACCACCAGCCAATACCGGGGGGGCTACGAGCAGTACTCC. Its translation is CTTSQYRGGYEQYS.

With regard to this clonotype: An end of the junction does not agree with germline; a read error may underlie this. The chain links TRBV28 to TRBJ2-3; perhaps TRBD2 as D (7 bases). In germline, CDR1 is MDHEN, CDR2 SYDVKM. The CDR3 runs 16 residues. CDR3 DNA: TGTGCTAGCAGCCCGGGGGCTAGCGGAGTCACAGATACGCAATATTTT. Amino acids: CASSPGASGVTDTQYF.

In regard to this clonotype: The junction departs from the called germline gene at one end, perhaps through a read error. The chain employs TRBV12-3 or TRBV12-4 and TRBJ1-2, with 8 bases fitting TRBD1. This CDR3 has 15 residues. CDR3 sequence reads: CARSLGAQGANGYTF. Here the CDR3 DNA reads TGTGCCAGGAGTTTAGGGGCGCAGGGGGCCAATGGCTACACCTTC.

The V call is TRBV12-3 or TRBV12-4, the J call TRBJ1-1; the D is unclear. The CDR3 runs to 11 residues. V lost 9 bases, J lost 11 bases, and 16 bases lay in between. CDR3 sequence (DNA): TGTGCCAGTGGGGTAGAGGTAGAGGCTTTCTTT. This sequence encodes CASGVEVEAFF.

A word on this clonotype: An end of the junction differs from the germline gene, which may be a read error. V usage is TRBV6-5 and J usage is TRBJ1-3; TRBD1 is a possible D gene (5 bases). The CDR3 extends over 15 amino acids. Germline V gene data show CDR1 as MNHEY and CDR2 as SVGAGI. Written as DNA, the CDR3 is TGTGACAGCACCAAATTGGGGGGATCTGGAAACACCATATATTTT. It yields the protein CDSTKLGGSGNTIYF.

This clonotype has more than one count but fewer than ten. Without the conserved terminal phenylalanine or tryptophan, this CDR3 likely stems from a read error. This chain links TRBV5-1 with TRBJ2-7; possible D gene TRBD2, 6 bases. CDR1 is SGHRS and CDR2 is YFSETQ in the germline V gene. The CDR3 is 17 residues long. V lost 4 bases, J lost 4 bases, and 24 bases lay in between. For the CDR3, the DNA is TGCGCCAGCAGCCCGGTTGGACCGGGGGTTCGGGATTACGAGCAGTACTTA. Protein sequence: CASSPVGPGVRDYEQYL.

About this clonotype itself: At one of its ends the junction is not consistent with the germline gene, which may arise from a read error. The V and J genes are TRBV6-2 or TRBV6-3 and TRBJ2-1; 7 bases fit TRBD2. Per germline, CDR1 MNHEY and CDR2 SVGEGT. This CDR3 region has 15 residues. The CDR3 DNA is TGTGCCAGCAGTAACTCAGTGTCGGGAGGTTATGAGCAGTTCTTC. Protein: CASSNSVSGGYEQFF.

J is TRBJ2-3 and V is TRBV12-3 or TRBV12-4; D unresolved. The CDR3 covers 13 residues. The ends were cut back, 3 bases at V and 6 bases at J, with 10 bases in the middle. CDR3 amino acids: CASSFSRKDTQYF. CDR3 bases: TGTGCCAGCAGTTTCAGCCGGAAGGATACGCAGTATTTT.

Of note for this clonotype: One end of the junction fails to match germline, which may point to a read error. The chain is built from TRBV4-2 and TRBJ2-3; D gene ambiguous. In germline, CDR1 is LGHNA, CDR2 YNFKEQ. There are 14 residues in the CDR3. CDR3 coding DNA: TGTACCAGCAACGATCGGAGTAGCACAGATACGCAGTATTTT. Encoded protein: CTSNDRSSTDTQYF.

As for this clonotype: Since the CDR3 does not end with the conserved phenylalanine or tryptophan, this likely comes from a read error. Because the CDR3's place on the DNA is in doubt, the DNA is left out and the CDR3 is given as listed by TCRdb. The genes are TRBV29-1 and TRBJ1-5; TRBD1 is taken as the D call from the table, unchecked against the DNA. The CDR3 has 13 residues if both end residues are counted. CDR1 SQVTM and CDR2 ANQGSEA come from the germline V gene. CDR3: CSAISQGGQPQHL.

This clonotype was seen only a few times. Because the CDR3 is missing its conserved closing phenylalanine or tryptophan, this is likely a read error. The V call is TRBV28, the J call TRBJ2-5, with D possibly TRBD2 on 5 matching bases. CDR1 and CDR2 (germline): MDHEN, SYDVKM. Trimming took off 3 bases at V and 4 bases at J, with 18 bases between the two ends. The CDR3 contains 16 residues. The CDR3 protein is CASSFPSYPPRETQYY. For the CDR3, the DNA is TGTGCCAGCAGTTTCCCTAGCTACCCCCCCCGAGAGACCCAGTACTAC.

This clonotype was seen more than once but under ten times. The missing conserved phenylalanine or tryptophan at the end of this CDR3 makes a read error likely. The chain links TRBV11-2 to TRBJ2-3; maybe TRBD2 (5 bases). The CDR3 sequence is 13 residues long. Germline CDR1 reads SGHAT; CDR2 reads FQNNGV. CDR3 sequence reads: CASSLESEDTQYL. The CDR3 nucleotides read TGTGCCAGCAGCTTAGAGTCGGAGGATACACAGTATCTT.

The count of this clonotype is one. This sequence joins TRBV5-4 and TRBJ2-1; a possible D gene is TRBD1 (6 bases). V lost 1 base and J lost 4, with 12 bases in between. Germline loops: CDR1 SGHNT, CDR2 YYREEE (reference sequence). The CDR3 spans 15 residues. The CDR3 here is CASSLNLGGYNEQFF. CDR3 DNA sequence: TGTGCCAGCAGCTTGAACTTAGGGGGTTACAATGAGCAGTTCTTC.

The chain is built from TRBV20-1 and TRBJ2-1; TRBD2 matches 10 bases. CDR3 length: 14 amino acids. After removal of 8 bases from V and 6 bases from J, the junction contained 10 bases not matched to a gene. The germline gives CDR1 DFQATT, CDR2 SNEGSKA (reference sequence). DNA for the CDR3: TGCAGTATTAGAGTGGCTAGCGGGAGCAATGAGCAGTTCTTC. The encoded protein is CSIRVASGSNEQFF.

This clonotype was recorded once. V and J are TRBV19 and TRBJ2-1, with a weak D call TRBD2 (5 bases). CDR3 size: 17 residues. Germline V gene lookup returns CDR1 LNHDA and CDR2 SQIVND (reference sequence). The CDR3 nucleotides are TGTCTCAGTAGCGCCCAGCCTCAGGAGGCCTTGAACGATGAGCAGTTCTTC. Encoded protein: CLSSAQPQEALNDEQFF.

This clonotype was found a few times. The junction departs from the called germline gene at one end, perhaps through a read error. The rearrangement joins TRBV10-1 to TRBJ2-7; 8 nucleotides agree with TRBD1. Germline CDR1 and CDR2: WNHNN and SYGVQD (reference sequence). This CDR3 spans 15 amino acids. The DNA for the CDR3 is TGCGTCAGCAGCGATAACCGGGACAGGACCAACGAACAGTACTTC. It encodes CVSSDNRDRTNEQYF.

This clonotype showed up just a few times. An end of the junction does not agree with germline; a read error may underlie this. The CDR3 DNA sequence: TGTACCAGCACCAAATCTGGGGGATCTGGAAACACCATATATTTT. It translates to CTSTKSGGSGNTIYF. J is TRBJ1-3 and V is TRBV6-5; D is possibly TRBD1 (5 bases). The germline V gene has CDR1 MNHEY and CDR2 SVGAGI. The CDR3 is 15 residues long.

As concerns this clonotype: The junction does not match germline at one end; this may be a read error. The chain recombines TRBV7-9 with TRBJ2-5, with 12 bases that match TRBD2. The CDR3 contains 17 residues. The V gene's germline CDR1 is SEHNR and CDR2 FQNEAQ (reference sequence). Here the CDR3 DNA reads TGTGCCAGCAGCCTCAGACTAGCGGGAGCCCCCCAAGATACCCAGTACTTC. This gives the protein CASSLRLAGAPQDTQYF.

Details on this clonotype: A much larger clone lies one base from this, so it may be a read error. The chain is built from TRBV5-1 and TRBJ2-1; D is unresolved. CDR3 size: 12 residues. Germline V gene data show CDR1 as SGHRS and CDR2 as YFSETQ. The CDR3 is CASSLLVDERFF. DNA of the CDR3: TGCGCCAGCAGCTTGTTGGTCGATGAGCGGTTCTTC.

There are a few counts of this clonotype. A much larger clonotype is one base distant, so this may be a read error. V gene TRBV6-2 or TRBV6-3 combines with J gene TRBJ1-2; the match to TRBD1 covers 8 bases. From germline, CDR1 is MNHEY and CDR2 SVGEGT. The V segment lost 7 bases and the J segment 3 bases; nucleotides outside the gene matches: 4. CDR3 size: 13 residues. The CDR3 sequence: CASMLTGDYGYTF. The DNA of the CDR3 is TGTGCCAGCATGTTGACAGGGGACTATGGCTACACCTTC.

This CDR3 reads CAWSGVGVHTEAFF. The CDR3 DNA sequence: TGTGCCTGGAGTGGGGTTGGTGTACACACTGAAGCTTTCTTT. The gene calls are TRBV30 and TRBJ1-1; D is unclear. This CDR3 has 14 amino acids. V lost 1 base to trimming and J lost 3 bases, with 12 bases between them. The germline gives CDR1 GTSNPN, CDR2 SVGIG (reference sequence).

As regards this clonotype: Compared with germline, one end of the junction differs, possibly owing to a read error. This rearrangement joins TRBV5-6 to TRBJ2-4; D is possibly TRBD2 (6 bases). This CDR3 has 15 amino acids. Per the germline V gene, CDR1 is SGHDT and CDR2 is YYEEEE. The CDR3 loop is CASTNVGDSKNIQHF. The CDR3 bases are TGTGCAAGCACCAACGTGGGGGACTCCAAAAACATTCAGCACTTC.

Notes on this clonotype: Lacking the conserved final phenylalanine or tryptophan, this CDR3 likely reflects a read error. The rearrangement uses TRBV11-2 and TRBJ2-7, with D maybe TRBD1 (6 bases). The V gene's germline CDR1 is SGHAT and CDR2 FQNNGV. The CDR3 loop spans 14 amino acids. In DNA, the CDR3 is TGTGCCATCAGCTTAGTTAAGGACAGCTACGAGCAGTACCTC. This encodes CAISLVKDSYEQYL.

As to this clonotype: A junction end diverges from the germline sequence, so it may reflect a read error. V gene TRBV6-2 or TRBV6-3 combines with J gene TRBJ2-3; TRBD2 might be the D (5 bases). The CDR3 extends over 15 amino acids. Germline V gene lookup returns CDR1 MNHEY and CDR2 SVGEGT. CDR3 DNA sequence: TGTACCAGCAGACCACAGTGGAGGAGCACAGATACGCAGTATTTT. Protein sequence: CTSRPQWRSTDTQYF.

This clonotype was recorded only once. The genes are TRBV29-1 and TRBJ1-2, with unresolved D. The CDR3 covers 13 residues. Germline values: CDR1 SQVTM, CDR2 ANQGSEA. As DNA, the CDR3 is TGCGTCGTCGAAGACGCCGGGAGCCTTGGCTACACCTTC. This codes for CVVEDAGSLGYTF. The complete variable domain, with remaining parts taken from reference TRBV29-1 and TRBJ1-2, reads SAVISQKPSRDICQRGTSLTIQCQVDSQVTMMFWYRQQPGQSLTLIATANQGSEATYESGFVIDKFPISRPNLTFSTLTVSNMSPEDSSIYLCVVEDAGSLGYTFGSGTRLTVV.